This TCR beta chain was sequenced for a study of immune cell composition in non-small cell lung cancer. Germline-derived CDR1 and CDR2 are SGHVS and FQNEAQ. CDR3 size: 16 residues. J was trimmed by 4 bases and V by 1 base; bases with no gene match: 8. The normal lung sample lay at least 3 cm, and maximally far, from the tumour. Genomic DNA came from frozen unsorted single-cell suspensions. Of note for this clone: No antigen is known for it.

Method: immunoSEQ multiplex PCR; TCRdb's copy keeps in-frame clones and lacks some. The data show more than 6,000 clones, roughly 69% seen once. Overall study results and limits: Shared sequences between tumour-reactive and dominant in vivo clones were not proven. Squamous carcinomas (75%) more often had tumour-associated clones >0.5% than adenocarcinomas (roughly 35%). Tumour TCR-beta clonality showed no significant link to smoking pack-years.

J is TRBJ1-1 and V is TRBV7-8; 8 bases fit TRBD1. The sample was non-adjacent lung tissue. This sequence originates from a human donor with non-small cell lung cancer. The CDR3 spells CASSLEARGLSTEAFF. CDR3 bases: TGTGCCAGCAGCTTAGAGGCCAGGGGGCTTTCCACTGAAGCTTTCTTT.